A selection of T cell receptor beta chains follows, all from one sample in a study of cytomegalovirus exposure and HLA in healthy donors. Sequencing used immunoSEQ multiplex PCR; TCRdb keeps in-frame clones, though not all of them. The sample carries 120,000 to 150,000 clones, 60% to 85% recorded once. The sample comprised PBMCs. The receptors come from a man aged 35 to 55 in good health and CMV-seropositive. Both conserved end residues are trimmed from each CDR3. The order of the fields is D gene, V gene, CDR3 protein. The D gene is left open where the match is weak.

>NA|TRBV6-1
ASSDNWSINEQF
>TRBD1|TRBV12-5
ASGLPQGSYT
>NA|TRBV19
ASKPGHKGVGEQY
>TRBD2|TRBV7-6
ASSPETSGVQETQY
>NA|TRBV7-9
SSSLTGSNYGYT
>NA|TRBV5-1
ASRRDSQETQY
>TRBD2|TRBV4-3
ASSQGLAGGSGANVLT
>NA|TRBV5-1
ASSLAPGPNSGNTIY
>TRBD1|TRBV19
ASSQGAPPETQY
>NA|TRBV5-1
ASSFGTRIDTQY
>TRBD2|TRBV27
ASSSLAGGGTDTQY
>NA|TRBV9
ASSQQGRAFNYGYT
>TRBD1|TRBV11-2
ASSLQGKQNTIY
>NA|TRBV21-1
ASSRTGFQETQY
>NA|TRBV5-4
ASSTGRGGETQY
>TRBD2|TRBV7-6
ASSPGGLAGNQETQY
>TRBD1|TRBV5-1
ASRFQGAIGNMYTEAF
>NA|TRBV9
ASSVVTERPEAF
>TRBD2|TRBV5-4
ASSLGLAGESVTGELF
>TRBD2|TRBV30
AWSAWTSGSEQY
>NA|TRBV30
AWTLGGSETQY
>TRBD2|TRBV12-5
ASGWGLAGGYNEQF
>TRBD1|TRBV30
ACPLGTGHSDTQY
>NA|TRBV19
ASSIDGDEQY
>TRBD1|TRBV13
ASTKLTPRDSRPYT
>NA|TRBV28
ASSRGQLNTDTQY
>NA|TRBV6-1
ASSEEEVPSSRYEQY
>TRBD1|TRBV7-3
ASSPGGQGYEQY
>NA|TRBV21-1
ASRKQGSYEQY
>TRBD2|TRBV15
ATSRRAGGPYEQY
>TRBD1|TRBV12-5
ASGTGTGIEQF
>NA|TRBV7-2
ASSDGGPNEKLF
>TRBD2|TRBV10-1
ASSKGLASFNEQF
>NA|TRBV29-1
SVEDRGTSQETQY
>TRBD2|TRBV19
ASSISGRTYTNTGELF
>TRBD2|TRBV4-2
ASSQELAGPSGELF
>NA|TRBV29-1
SAPGGLTDAF
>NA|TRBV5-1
ASSRRTKNTEAF
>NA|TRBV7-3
ASSLDASLYNEQF
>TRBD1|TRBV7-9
ASSSRDRDGSPLH
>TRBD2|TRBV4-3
ASSQRLAGSTDTQY
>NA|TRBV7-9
SSSLDGEQY
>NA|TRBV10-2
ASSAGKKTDTQY
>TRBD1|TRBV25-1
ASSVGQGNQPQH
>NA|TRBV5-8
ASSVDSLYGYT